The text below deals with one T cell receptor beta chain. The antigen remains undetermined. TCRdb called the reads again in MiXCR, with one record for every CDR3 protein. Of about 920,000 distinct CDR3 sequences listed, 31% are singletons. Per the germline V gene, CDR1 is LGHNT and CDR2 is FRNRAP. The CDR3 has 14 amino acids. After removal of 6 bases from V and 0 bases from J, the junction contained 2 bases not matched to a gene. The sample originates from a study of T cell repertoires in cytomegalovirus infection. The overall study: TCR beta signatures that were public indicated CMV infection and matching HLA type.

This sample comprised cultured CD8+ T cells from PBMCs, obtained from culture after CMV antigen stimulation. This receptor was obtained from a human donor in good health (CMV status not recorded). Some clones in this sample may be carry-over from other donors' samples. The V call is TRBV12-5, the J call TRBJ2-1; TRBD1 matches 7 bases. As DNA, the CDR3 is TGTGCTAGTGGCGGACAGGACTCCTACAATGAGCAGTTCTTC. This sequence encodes CASGGQDSYNEQFF.